The clone carrying this T cell receptor (beta chain) was seen a few times. The antigen is undetermined. These data come from a study of beta chain features in type 1 diabetes. The study, taken as a whole, reports: Significant though moderate, a shortening of TCRB CDR3s appeared in all four CD4+ subsets of Type 1 diabetes patients.

This CDR3 region has 14 residues. The V and J ends lost 4 bases and 8 bases respectively, with 14 bases between them. In germline, CDR1 is SGHTA, CDR2 FQGNSA. Expressed TCRB transcripts got sequenced, as all isolated RNA was reverse transcribed. The protocol was immunoSEQ multiplex PCR, while the TCRdb copy is restricted to in-frame clones and leaves out a portion. The sample comprises a few hundred thousand clones, roughly 13% of which are singletons, and roughly 0.015% rests with the top ten. Specimen: naive CD4+ T cells from blood. The chain links TRBV7-2 to TRBJ1-4, with a tentative D call TRBD1 (5 bases). The clonotype was recovered from a woman aged 18-29 years with type 1 diabetes. CDR3 residues: CASSSVSGGEKLFF. Written as DNA, the CDR3 is TGTGCCAGCAGCTCCGTAAGCGGGGGGGAAAAACTGTTTTTT. Combining the CDR3 with reference TRBV7-2 and TRBJ1-4 gives the whole variable domain GAGVSQSPSNKVTEKGKDVELRCDPISGHTALYWYRQSLGQGLEFLIYFQGNSAPDKSGLPSDRFSAERTGGSVSTLTIQRTQQEDSAVYLCASSSVSGGEKLFFGSGTQLSVL.